The clone carrying this T cell receptor beta chain is labeled medium-sized. No antigen is known for it. This specimen belongs to a study of spatial heterogeneity in lung cancer. This CDR3 is built from 13 residues. Trimming left V 6 bases short and J 0 bases short, with 8 bases between. TCRdb ran MiXCR on the 5' RACE reads and lists one entry per CDR3 protein. Of just over 8,000 distinct CDR3 sequences in the sample, roughly 9.6% are singletons; the top ten hold 10% to 15%. Time point of the sample: sample taken at primary tumor resection. Whole RNA obtained from tumor, nontumor lung or frozen PBMC underwent sequencing without sorting. General study results and limits: In tumors, expanded intratumoral alpha and beta TCR counts tracked mutation counts.

The starting material was lung tumor tissue, obtained at surgery. This sequence was found in a male donor with early-stage non-small cell lung cancer. The V call is TRBV12-3 or TRBV12-4, the J call TRBJ2-5; D is uncertain. CDR3 DNA: TGTGCCAGCAGCCCCAGGTACCAAGAGACCCAGTACTTC. As protein: CASSPRYQETQYF.